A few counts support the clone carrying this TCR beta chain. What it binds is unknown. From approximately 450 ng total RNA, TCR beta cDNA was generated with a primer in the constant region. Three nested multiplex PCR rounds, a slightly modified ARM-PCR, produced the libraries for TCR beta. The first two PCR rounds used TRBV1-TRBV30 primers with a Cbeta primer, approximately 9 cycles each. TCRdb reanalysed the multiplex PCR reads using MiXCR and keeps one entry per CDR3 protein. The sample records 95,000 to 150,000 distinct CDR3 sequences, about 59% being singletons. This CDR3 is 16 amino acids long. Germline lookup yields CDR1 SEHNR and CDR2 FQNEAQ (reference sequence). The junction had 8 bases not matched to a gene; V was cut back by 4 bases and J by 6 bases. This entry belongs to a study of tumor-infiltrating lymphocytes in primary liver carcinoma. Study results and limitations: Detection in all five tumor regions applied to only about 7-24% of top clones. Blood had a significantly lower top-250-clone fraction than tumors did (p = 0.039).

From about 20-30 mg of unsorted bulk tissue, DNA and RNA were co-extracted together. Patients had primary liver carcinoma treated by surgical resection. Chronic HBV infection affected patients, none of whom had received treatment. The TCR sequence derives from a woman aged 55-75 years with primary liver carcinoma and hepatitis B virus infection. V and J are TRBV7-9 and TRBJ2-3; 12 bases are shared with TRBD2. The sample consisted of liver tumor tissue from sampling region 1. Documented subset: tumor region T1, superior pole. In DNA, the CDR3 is TGTGCCAGCAGCTCCGGCGGACTAGCGGGACTGGATACGCAGTATTTT. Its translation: CASSSGGLAGLDTQYF.